These T cell receptor beta chains were read from a single sample in a study of cytomegalovirus exposure and HLA in healthy donors. The method was immunoSEQ multiplex PCR; TCRdb's version includes in-frame clones alone and lacks a portion of them. The sample holds 100,000 to 150,000 clones, over 65% seen once. The specimen sequenced was PBMCs. Receptors were obtained from a middle-aged woman in good health and CMV-seronegative. Each CDR3 is given with its conserved first and last residue. D genes are given only for firm matches. Only some rows state a clone size, as once, few, many or a class for expanded clones.

j_call: TRBJ1-4; d_call: TRBD1; cdr3_length: 16; clone_size: .; v_call: TRBV28; cdr3_nt: TGTGCCAGCAGTTTCCCAGGGGGCGGGCGGGCTGAAAAACTGTTTTTT; cdr3_aa: CASSFPGGGRAEKLFF
j_call: TRBJ2-2; d_call: TRBD2; cdr3_length: 18; clone_size: .; v_call: TRBV7-8; cdr3_nt: TGTGCCAGCAGCTTAGTAAGGCCTAGCGGGTCAAGAACCGGGGAGCTGTTTTTT; cdr3_aa: CASSLVRPSGSRTGELFF
j_call: TRBJ1-2; d_call: .; cdr3_length: 14; clone_size: few; v_call: TRBV5-6; cdr3_nt: TGTGCCAGCAGAAATTCCGGGACTGTCCATGGCTACACCTTC; cdr3_aa: CASRNSGTVHGYTF
j_call: TRBJ2-1; d_call: .; cdr3_length: 13; clone_size: .; v_call: TRBV2; cdr3_nt: TGTGCCGGGGCCAGGGACACCGAGGATGAGCAGTTCTTC; cdr3_aa: CAGARDTEDEQFF
j_call: TRBJ1-1; d_call: .; cdr3_length: 15; clone_size: .; v_call: TRBV28; cdr3_nt: TGTGCCAGCAGTTTTTTGAGGTATAGAGAGGGTGAAGCTTTCTTT; cdr3_aa: CASSFLRYREGEAFF
j_call: TRBJ2-6; d_call: .; cdr3_length: 14; clone_size: once; v_call: TRBV2; cdr3_nt: TGTGCCAGCAGATGGGCTGCTGGGGCCAACGTCCTGACTTTC; cdr3_aa: CASRWAAGANVLTF
j_call: TRBJ2-7; d_call: TRBD2; cdr3_length: 14; clone_size: .; v_call: TRBV11-2; cdr3_nt: TGTGCCAGCAGTCTTGGGGCGGGAGGGTACGAGCAGTACTTC; cdr3_aa: CASSLGAGGYEQYF
j_call: TRBJ2-7; d_call: .; cdr3_length: 16; clone_size: .; v_call: TRBV6-6; cdr3_nt: TGTGCCAGCACCACCGTAAGGGGAACCCTCTCCTACGAGCAGTACTTC; cdr3_aa: CASTTVRGTLSYEQYF
j_call: TRBJ2-1; d_call: .; cdr3_length: 12; clone_size: .; v_call: TRBV6-1; cdr3_nt: TGTGCCAGCAGAAGACAGGAAGGCGAGCAGTTCTTC; cdr3_aa: CASRRQEGEQFF
j_call: TRBJ2-2; d_call: TRBD1; cdr3_length: 14; clone_size: .; v_call: TRBV9; cdr3_nt: TGTGCCAGCAGAGGATCAGGGGGCACCGGGGAGCTGTTTTTT; cdr3_aa: CASRGSGGTGELFF
j_call: TRBJ2-3; d_call: .; cdr3_length: 16; clone_size: .; v_call: TRBV4-3; cdr3_nt: TGCGCCAGCAGCCCCGGGACTGAAACTAGCACAGATACGCAGTATTTT; cdr3_aa: CASSPGTETSTDTQYF
j_call: TRBJ1-1; d_call: .; cdr3_length: 14; clone_size: .; v_call: TRBV5-1; cdr3_nt: TGCGCCAGCAGCCTGGCTGCGCAGAACACTGAAGCTTTCTTT; cdr3_aa: CASSLAAQNTEAFF
j_call: TRBJ1-1; d_call: TRBD1; cdr3_length: 16; clone_size: .; v_call: TRBV7-2; cdr3_nt: TGTGCCAGCAGCTCACAAACTCGGACAGGGGGGACTGAAGCTTTCTTT; cdr3_aa: CASSSQTRTGGTEAFF
j_call: TRBJ2-5; d_call: .; cdr3_length: 14; clone_size: .; v_call: TRBV14; cdr3_nt: TGTGCCAGCAGCCGGAGGGGCCTTAGGGAGACCCAGTACTTC; cdr3_aa: CASSRRGLRETQYF
j_call: TRBJ2-1; d_call: TRBD2; cdr3_length: 15; clone_size: .; v_call: TRBV10-2; cdr3_nt: TGCGCCAGCAGTGAGTCTAGCGGGGTCTACAATGAGCAGTTCTTC; cdr3_aa: CASSESSGVYNEQFF
j_call: TRBJ1-1; d_call: .; cdr3_length: 14; clone_size: few; v_call: TRBV9; cdr3_nt: TGTGCCAGCAGCTTTGGGAGTATGAACACTGAAGCTTTCTTT; cdr3_aa: CASSFGSMNTEAFF
j_call: TRBJ1-5; d_call: .; cdr3_length: 13; clone_size: .; v_call: TRBV28; cdr3_nt: TGTGCCAGCAGTCGCGGCGGGGTCCAGCCCCAGCATTTT; cdr3_aa: CASSRGGVQPQHF
j_call: TRBJ2-3; d_call: TRBD1; cdr3_length: 13; clone_size: .; v_call: TRBV19; cdr3_nt: TGTGCCAGTACGGGGACAGGGGTAGATACGCAGTATTTT; cdr3_aa: CASTGTGVDTQYF
j_call: TRBJ1-1; d_call: .; cdr3_length: 16; clone_size: .; v_call: TRBV7-2; cdr3_nt: TGTGCCAGCAGTCGCAGCAGGGCCTGGGTGGACACTGAAGCTTTCTTT; cdr3_aa: CASSRSRAWVDTEAFF
j_call: TRBJ2-3; d_call: .; cdr3_length: 11; clone_size: .; v_call: TRBV20-1; cdr3_nt: TGCAGTGCTAGTTCCGCAGATACGCAGTATTTT; cdr3_aa: CSASSADTQYF
j_call: TRBJ2-5; d_call: .; cdr3_length: 13; clone_size: .; v_call: TRBV29-1; cdr3_nt: TGCAGCGCCACCACGACAGGTGAAGAGACCCAGTACTTC; cdr3_aa: CSATTTGEETQYF
j_call: TRBJ2-1; d_call: .; cdr3_length: 16; clone_size: .; v_call: TRBV29-1; cdr3_nt: TGCAGCGTTGTGGGCAGGGCGCGAGTGGCCTACAATGAGCAGTTCTTC; cdr3_aa: CSVVGRARVAYNEQFF
j_call: TRBJ1-3; d_call: TRBD1; cdr3_length: 12; clone_size: .; v_call: TRBV29-1; cdr3_nt: TGCAGCGTGGCTGGTACAGGGGGCACCATATATTTT; cdr3_aa: CSVAGTGGTIYF
j_call: TRBJ2-2; d_call: TRBD1; cdr3_length: 15; clone_size: .; v_call: TRBV4-2; cdr3_nt: TGTGCCAGCAGCCAAGGACAGGGGTCGACCGGGGAGCTGTTTTTT; cdr3_aa: CASSQGQGSTGELFF
j_call: TRBJ2-7; d_call: TRBD1; cdr3_length: 13; clone_size: .; v_call: TRBV19; cdr3_nt: TGTGCCAGTAGCCGGACAGGGAACTACGAGCAGTACTTC; cdr3_aa: CASSRTGNYEQYF
j_call: TRBJ1-5; d_call: TRBD1; cdr3_length: 13; clone_size: .; v_call: TRBV6-5; cdr3_nt: TGTGCCAGCAGTTTTGGGACAGGGACGGCCCAGCATTTT; cdr3_aa: CASSFGTGTAQHF
j_call: TRBJ1-3; d_call: .; cdr3_length: 14; clone_size: .; v_call: TRBV19; cdr3_nt: TGTGCCACTCGACAGATTCGTTCTGGAAACACCATATATTTT; cdr3_aa: CATRQIRSGNTIYF
j_call: TRBJ2-1; d_call: TRBD1; cdr3_length: 14; clone_size: .; v_call: TRBV27; cdr3_nt: TGTGCCAGCAGTGGCCCTTCCGACAGGGTTAATCCGTTCTTC; cdr3_aa: CASSGPSDRVNPFF
j_call: TRBJ2-2; d_call: .; cdr3_length: 15; clone_size: .; v_call: TRBV2; cdr3_nt: TGTGCCAGCAGTGGACTGTCCATTAGCACCGGGGAGCTGTTTTTT; cdr3_aa: CASSGLSISTGELFF
j_call: TRBJ2-1; d_call: .; cdr3_length: 16; clone_size: .; v_call: TRBV13; cdr3_nt: TGTGCCAGCAGCTTTTTTGGCGCAGGATCCTACAATGAGCAGTTCTTC; cdr3_aa: CASSFFGAGSYNEQFF
j_call: TRBJ2-7; d_call: TRBD1; cdr3_length: 15; clone_size: .; v_call: TRBV5-1; cdr3_nt: TGCGCCAGCAGCTTGGCCGGGACAGGTAGCTCCGAGCAGTACTTC; cdr3_aa: CASSLAGTGSSEQYF
j_call: TRBJ1-2; d_call: TRBD1; cdr3_length: 20; clone_size: .; v_call: TRBV4-2; cdr3_nt: TGTGCCAGCAGCCAAGATATCTCCCGGACAGGGGACCGCTTGCTCTATGGCTACACCTTC; cdr3_aa: CASSQDISRTGDRLLYGYTF
j_call: TRBJ1-1; d_call: .; cdr3_length: 13; clone_size: .; v_call: TRBV28; cdr3_nt: TGTGCCAGCAGATTCAGGGGCCCCACTGAAGCTTTCTTT; cdr3_aa: CASRFRGPTEAFF
j_call: TRBJ1-6; d_call: .; cdr3_length: 17; clone_size: .; v_call: TRBV27; cdr3_nt: TGTGCCAGCAGTTTGGGGCGGGGTGGGGACTATAATTCACCCCTCCACTTT; cdr3_aa: CASSLGRGGDYNSPLHF
j_call: TRBJ1-6; d_call: .; cdr3_length: 15; clone_size: few; v_call: TRBV6-1; cdr3_nt: TGTGCCAGCAGTGACCAGACAAGTTATAATTCACCCCTCCACTTT; cdr3_aa: CASSDQTSYNSPLHF
j_call: TRBJ2-4; d_call: TRBD2; cdr3_length: 14; clone_size: .; v_call: TRBV6-1; cdr3_nt: TGTGCCAGCAGCCTAGCGGGAGAGGAAAACATTCAGTACTTC; cdr3_aa: CASSLAGEENIQYF
j_call: TRBJ2-5; d_call: TRBD1; cdr3_length: 14; clone_size: .; v_call: TRBV5-1; cdr3_nt: TGCGCCAGCAGCGCCTGGACAGGGCAAGAGACCCAGTACTTC; cdr3_aa: CASSAWTGQETQYF
j_call: TRBJ2-7; d_call: .; cdr3_length: 16; clone_size: .; v_call: TRBV28; cdr3_nt: TGTGCCAGCAGTCCCGAAACAGGGACCTATTCCTACGAGCAGTACTTC; cdr3_aa: CASSPETGTYSYEQYF
j_call: TRBJ2-6; d_call: .; cdr3_length: 15; clone_size: once; v_call: TRBV7-2; cdr3_nt: TGTGCCAGCAGCTTAGCGGCGATTGGGGCCAACGGCCTGACTTTC; cdr3_aa: CASSLAAIGANGLTF
j_call: TRBJ2-1; d_call: .; cdr3_length: 13; clone_size: once; v_call: TRBV7-8; cdr3_nt: TGTGCCAGCAGCTTTGCAGGTCACGATGAGCAGTTCTTC; cdr3_aa: CASSFAGHDEQFF
j_call: TRBJ2-1; d_call: TRBD2; cdr3_length: 16; clone_size: .; v_call: TRBV27; cdr3_nt: TGTGCCAGCAGTTCACTCGGGACTAGCGGAGGCAATGAGCAGTTCTTC; cdr3_aa: CASSSLGTSGGNEQFF
j_call: TRBJ1-5; d_call: .; cdr3_length: 15; clone_size: .; v_call: TRBV28; cdr3_nt: TGTGCCAGCAGTTCCAGTGGAGGGGGCAATCAGCCCCAGCATTTT; cdr3_aa: CASSSSGGGNQPQHF
j_call: TRBJ1-2; d_call: TRBD1; cdr3_length: 15; clone_size: .; v_call: TRBV19; cdr3_nt: TGTGCCAGTAGTATGGGGACAGTGGCCCTCTATGGCTACACCTTC; cdr3_aa: CASSMGTVALYGYTF
j_call: TRBJ2-1; d_call: .; cdr3_length: 15; clone_size: .; v_call: TRBV7-6; cdr3_nt: TGTGCCAGCAGCTTAGCCCGTGTCTCCTACAATGAGCAGTTCTTC; cdr3_aa: CASSLARVSYNEQFF
j_call: TRBJ1-2; d_call: .; cdr3_length: 14; clone_size: .; v_call: TRBV28; cdr3_nt: TGTGCCAGCAGTTTATTGGCAGCTAACTATGGCTACACCTTC; cdr3_aa: CASSLLAANYGYTF
j_call: TRBJ2-1; d_call: TRBD1; cdr3_length: 12; clone_size: .; v_call: TRBV7-9; cdr3_nt: TGTTCCAGCAGTCGGACAGGGGATGAGCAGTTCTTC; cdr3_aa: CSSSRTGDEQFF
j_call: TRBJ1-5; d_call: TRBD1; cdr3_length: 14; clone_size: .; v_call: TRBV19; cdr3_nt: TGTGCCAGTAGTGTGGACAGGGGTAATCAGCCCCAGCATTTT; cdr3_aa: CASSVDRGNQPQHF
j_call: TRBJ2-3; d_call: TRBD2; cdr3_length: 18; clone_size: .; v_call: TRBV27; cdr3_nt: TGTGCCAGCAGGCCTTGGGGAGGGTCTAAAGCAAGCACAGATACGCAGTATTTT; cdr3_aa: CASRPWGGSKASTDTQYF
j_call: TRBJ2-4; d_call: TRBD1; cdr3_length: 14; clone_size: .; v_call: TRBV28; cdr3_nt: TGTGCCAGCAGTTCAGGACAGGATGGAGACATTCAGTACTTC; cdr3_aa: CASSSGQDGDIQYF
j_call: TRBJ2-1; d_call: .; cdr3_length: 15; clone_size: .; v_call: TRBV19; cdr3_nt: TGTGCCAGTAGTATAGGACTAGTATCGAACAATGAGCAGTTCTTC; cdr3_aa: CASSIGLVSNNEQFF
j_call: TRBJ1-6; d_call: TRBD1; cdr3_length: 16; clone_size: few; v_call: TRBV15; cdr3_nt: TGTGCCACCAGCGGGTTGGACAGGGGACTTAATTCACCCCTCCACTTT; cdr3_aa: CATSGLDRGLNSPLHF
j_call: TRBJ1-5; d_call: TRBD1; cdr3_length: 16; clone_size: .; v_call: TRBV6-1; cdr3_nt: TGTGCCAGCAATGACAGGGCCGCTGGAACCAATCAGCCCCAGCATTTT; cdr3_aa: CASNDRAAGTNQPQHF
j_call: TRBJ2-5; d_call: .; cdr3_length: 14; clone_size: .; v_call: TRBV19; cdr3_nt: TGTGCCAGTAGTATAGTGACGGGGGAAGGGACCCAGTACTTC; cdr3_aa: CASSIVTGEGTQYF
j_call: TRBJ1-4; d_call: .; cdr3_length: 13; clone_size: once; v_call: TRBV9; cdr3_nt: TGTGCCAGCAGCTCCTCGGGAAATGAAAAACTGTTTTTT; cdr3_aa: CASSSSGNEKLFF
j_call: TRBJ1-2; d_call: .; cdr3_length: 13; clone_size: few; v_call: TRBV19; cdr3_nt: TGTGCCAGTAGTATTGTGACAGGATATGGCTACACCTTC; cdr3_aa: CASSIVTGYGYTF
j_call: TRBJ1-2; d_call: TRBD1; cdr3_length: 13; clone_size: .; v_call: TRBV6-5; cdr3_nt: TGTGCCAGCAGTCCATGGGACAGGGACGGCTACACCTTC; cdr3_aa: CASSPWDRDGYTF
j_call: TRBJ2-7; d_call: .; cdr3_length: 12; clone_size: .; v_call: TRBV18; cdr3_nt: TGTGCCAGCTCACCACGGGACTACGAGCAGTACTTC; cdr3_aa: CASSPRDYEQYF